This T cell receptor (beta chain) was documented in a study of cytomegalovirus exposure and HLA in healthy donors. The PCR was carried out with 60 Vbeta primers and 13 Jbeta primers. Data came from immunoSEQ multiplex PCR; TCRdb stores just in-frame clones and leaves some out. The sample contains some 160,000 clones, 81% of which appear only once. The count of this clone is one. The CDR3 is made up of 13 amino acids. V shed 6 bases and J shed 3 bases, with 9 bases lying between them. From germline, CDR1 is SEHNR and CDR2 FQNEAQ (reference sequence). The chain combines TRBV7-9 with TRBJ1-3; the D is unclear. Sequencing was carried out using PBMCs. This receptor was taken from a man between 50 and 59 years old in good health and CMV-seropositive. The CDR3 DNA sequence: TGTGCCAGCAGTGGGAGTTTTGGAAACACCATATATTTT. It encodes CASSGSFGNTIYF. Based on the CDR3 plus reference TRBV7-9 and TRBJ1-3, the full variable domain is DTGVSQNPRHKITKRGQNVTFRCDPISEHNRLYWYRQTLGQGPEFLTYFQNEAQLEKSRLLSDRFSAERPKGSFSTLEIQRTEQGDSAMYLCASSGSFGNTIYFGEGSWLTVV.